This TCR beta chain was identified during a study of kidney transplant recipient with SARS-CoV-2 infection. One entry per CDR3 protein results from TCRdb running MiXCR on the reads. Found here are approximately 250,000 distinct CDR3 sequences, 25% to 35% of them singletons; the top ten hold roughly 7.3%. Germline V lookup: CDR1 SNHLY, CDR2 FYNNEI. Trimming at V came to 6 bases and at J to 3 bases, leaving 6 bases not matched to a gene. This CDR3 comprises 15 residues. Concerning this clonotype itself: Possible read error: a much larger clone is one base away.

This sequence was found in a male patient between 25 and 40 years old who had COVID-19 and was a kidney transplant recipient. Some T cells may have originated in the graft donor. The starting material was a blood sample, obtained at baseline and on day 111 from a kidney transplant recipient. The rearrangement links TRBV2 to TRBJ2-1, with 9 bases fitting TRBD1. The CDR3 DNA is TGTGCCAGCAGGAAGGGACAGGGAGTCTACAATGAGCAGTTCTTC. Amino acids: CASRKGQGVYNEQFF.